One and the same sample provided the 13 T cell receptor beta chains below, sequenced in a study of T-cell memory formation after mild COVID-19. One entry per CDR3 protein results from TCRdb running MiXCR on the 5' RACE reads. The sample holds some 150,000 distinct CDR3 sequences, 15% to 20% seen once. Sample: PBMCs or a T cell subset sorted from them (not recorded which). The receptors originated from an adult woman who had mild COVID-19 (a few samples of this study predate the infection). Cell type and time point are not known.

This clonotype has a handful of counts. The chain is built from TRBV7-3 and TRBJ2-5; D gene ambiguous. V dropped 5 bases and J dropped 2 bases, with 15 bases sitting between them. Germline V CDR1 and CDR2: SGHTA, FQGTGA. This CDR3 spans 15 amino acids. The CDR3 here is CASSLLRSSQETQYF. In DNA, the CDR3 is TGTGCCAGCAGCCTATTGAGGAGTTCACAAGAGACCCAGTACTTC. The full variable domain, completed using reference TRBV7-3 and TRBJ2-5, is GAGVSQTPSNKVTEKGKYVELRCDPISGHTALYWYRQSLGQGPEFLIYFQGTGAADDSGLPNDRFFAVRPEGSVSTLKIQRTERGDSAVYLCASSLLRSSQETQYFGPGTRLLVL.

This clonotype came up many times. The chain recombines TRBV20-1 with TRBJ2-3; 8 nucleotides match TRBD1. J gave up 4 bases and V 6 bases, and 9 bases lay outside the gene matches. The length of the CDR3 is 14 residues. From germline, CDR1 is DFQATT and CDR2 SNEGSKA (reference sequence). Here the CDR3 reads CSAKGTGGPDTQYF. CDR3 bases: TGCAGTGCCAAGGGGACAGGTGGTCCAGATACGCAGTATTTT.

This chain connects TRBV12-3 or TRBV12-4 to TRBJ2-7, with 7 positions matching TRBD2. This CDR3 spans 13 amino acids. With 7 bases clipped from V and 3 bases from J, the junction kept 6 bases outside the gene matches. The DNA of the CDR3 is TGTGCCAGCAAGCAACGGGGGGTCTACGAGCAGTACTTC. It specifies CASKQRGVYEQYF.

This clonotype was seen a handful of times. The chain combines TRBV18 with TRBJ1-5; TRBD1 might be the D (6 bases). The germline V gene has CDR1 KGHSH and CDR2 LQKENI. CDR3 length: 14 amino acids. Trimming took 2 bases from V and 7 from J, leaving 12 bases between them. This chain's CDR3 is CASSPGGASQPQHF. The CDR3 region has the DNA TGTGCCAGCTCACCAGGGGGGGCAAGCCAGCCCCAGCATTTT.

This clonotype has just a few counts. The rearrangement joins TRBV7-6 to TRBJ2-5, with 13 bases identical to TRBD2. The V gene end was trimmed by 5 bases and the J gene end by 2 bases; junction bases not matched to a gene: 5. The CDR3 length is 16 residues. CDR1 SGHVS and CDR2 FNYEAQ come from the germline V gene. For the CDR3, the DNA is TGTGCCAGCAGCCGGACTAGCGGGAGTAGTCAAGAGACCCAGTACTTC. Translating gives CASSRTSGSSQETQYF.

There are a few counts of this clonotype. The V gene is TRBV7-9, the J gene TRBJ1-3, with 8 bases matching TRBD1. The germline V gene encodes CDR1 SEHNR and CDR2 FQNEAQ (reference sequence). There are 13 residues in the CDR3. With 5 bases clipped from V and 8 bases from J, the junction kept 5 bases outside the gene matches. The CDR3, as DNA: TGTGCCAGCAGCCCCAGGGGGCCAGACACCATATATTTT. It codes for CASSPRGPDTIYF.

The chain recombines TRBV11-2 with TRBJ1-2; D unclear. This CDR3 contains 16 residues. V was trimmed by 5 bases and J by 4 bases, leaving 20 bases between them. CDR1 SGHAT and CDR2 FQNNGV come from the germline V gene. The CDR3 spells CASSLLVGGPGYGYTF. The CDR3 coding sequence is TGTGCCAGCAGCCTTCTGGTGGGAGGGCCTGGCTATGGCTACACCTTC.

The chain carries TRBV5-1 and TRBJ2-3; D unresolved. Trimming stripped 4 bases from V and 9 bases from J, with 18 bases between. This CDR3 comprises 14 residues. Germline-derived CDR1 and CDR2 are SGHRS and YFSETQ. CDR3 nucleotides: TGCGCCAGCAGCCAGAATTGGGTACTCGGCACGCAGTATTTT. It codes for CASSQNWVLGTQYF.

V usage is TRBV6-6 and J usage is TRBJ2-3, with a possible D match to TRBD1 (5 bases). The germline CDR1 and CDR2 sequences are MNHNY and SVGAGI (reference sequence). The CDR3 consists of 14 residues. Trimming shortened V by 6 bases and J by 4 bases, and 14 bases separated the two germline ends. The DNA for the CDR3 is TGTGCCAGCAGAACAGGTGTCCCTTCAGATACGCAGTATTTT. As protein: CASRTGVPSDTQYF.

The chain employs TRBV7-2 and TRBJ2-6; 8 bases line up with TRBD1. The CDR3 consists of 18 residues. V shed 0 bases and J 1 base; nucleotides not matched to a gene: 5. Germline V gives CDR1 SGHTA, CDR2 FQGNSA. The CDR3 region is CASSLAGQGASGANVLTF. For the CDR3, the DNA is TGTGCCAGCAGCTTAGCTGGGCAGGGGGCGTCTGGGGCCAACGTCCTGACTTTC.

V and J are TRBV20-1 and TRBJ2-1; D assignment may be TRBD1 or TRBD2 (5 bases each). V was pared by 5 bases and J by 0 bases, with 8 bases between. The CDR3 is 13 residues long. Germline assignment: CDR1 DFQATT and CDR2 SNEGSKA (reference sequence). The chain's CDR3 is CSAHGTSYNEQFF. CDR3 DNA: TGCAGTGCTCATGGGACCTCCTACAATGAGCAGTTCTTC.

In this sample, this clonotype turned up a few times. The V gene is TRBV29-1, the J gene TRBJ1-2; TRBD1 is a possible D gene (6 bases). V shed 7 bases and J shed 1 base, with 7 bases lying between them. The CDR3 contains 11 residues. CDR1 and CDR2 (germline): SQVTM, ANQGSEA. CDR3 loop: CSEGGNYGYTF. The CDR3 nucleotides read TGCAGCGAGGGGGGTAACTATGGCTACACCTTC.

This clonotype was detected only a few times. CDR3 DNA sequence: TGTGCCAGCTCACCCTGGCAGGGGGTTGAGACCCAGTACTTC. Residues: CASSPWQGVETQYF. This chain joins TRBV18 and TRBJ2-5; the match to TRBD1 covers 7 bases. The CDR3 runs to 14 residues. Unmatched junction bases numbered 6, after V lost 3 bases and J lost 5 bases. Germline loops: CDR1 KGHSH, CDR2 LQKENI. Complete variable domain (other parts from reference TRBV18 and TRBJ2-5): NAGVMQNPRHLVRRRGQEARLRCSPMKGHSHVYWYRQLPEEGLKFMVYLQKENIIDESGMPKERFSAEFPKEGPSILRIQQVVRGDSAAYFCASSPWQGVETQYFGPGTRLLVL.